A single sample is the source of the 18 T cell receptor beta chains below, sequenced in a study of blood T cell repertoires in COVID-19 (dated by TCRdb to about 2020). The library was produced with the immunoSEQ multiplex PCR assay. What TCRdb holds here is the immuneACCESS table cut down to in-frame rearrangements. Part of the clones is not present; checked against another copy, under half of the missing clones reflect an unresolved V gene, and the others are unexplained. Recorded for this sample are 250,000 to 350,000 clones; 70% to 90% of them occurred a single time. Roughly 6.7% of the sample goes to the ten largest clones. Sequencing was done on a sample of peripheral blood. The source of these receptors is a man between 18 and 29 years old who had recovered from COVID-19.

The chain carries TRBV5-4 and TRBJ2-7, with D possibly TRBD2 on 6 matching bases. Trimming stripped 6 bases from V and 1 base from J, with 14 bases between. This CDR3 region has 14 residues. The germline V gene encodes CDR1 SGHNT and CDR2 YYREEE (reference sequence). This CDR3 reads CASTTGTDSYEQYF. Here the CDR3 DNA reads TGTGCCAGCACCACTGGGACTGATTCCTACGAGCAGTACTTC.

V is TRBV14 and J is TRBJ1-2; no firm D call. The length of the CDR3 is 14 residues. Per germline, CDR1 SGHDN and CDR2 FVKESK. V was shortened by 1 base and J by 8 bases, with 14 bases between the two germline ends. CDR3: CASSQGLSVWGYTF. For the CDR3, the DNA is TGTGCCAGCAGCCAAGGGTTGTCGGTTTGGGGCTACACCTTC. The entire variable domain, with the rest obtained from reference TRBV14 and TRBJ1-2, is as follows: EAGVTQFPSHSVIEKGQTVTLRCDPISGHDNLYWYRRVMGKEIKFLLHFVKESKQDESGMPNNRFLAERTGGTYSTLKVQPAELEDSGVYFCASSQGLSVWGYTFGSGTRLTVV.

The rearrangement uses TRBV10-3 and TRBJ1-1; 8 bases align to TRBD1. Germline CDR1 is ENHRY and CDR2 is SYGVKD. This CDR3 is 18 amino acids long. Germline trimming cut 4 bases from V and 0 bases from J; bases unmatched to any gene: 13. CDR3 bases: TGTGCCATCAGTGGGGAGGCAGGGGGCGATCCCGTGAACACTGAAGCTTTCTTT. This codes for CAISGEAGGDPVNTEAFF.

This clone was seen a single time. The chain has TRBV19 and TRBJ1-1, with D unresolved. Between the trimmed V and J ends, which lost 6 bases and 7 bases, there was a span of 12 bases. The CDR3 is 12 amino acids. CDR1 and CDR2 from the germline V gene are LNHDA and SQIVND (reference sequence). Here the CDR3 reads CASSSTGIEAFF. The CDR3 nucleotides are TGTGCCAGTAGCTCTACCGGGATTGAAGCTTTCTTT.

Worth noting for this clone: This sample also contains other DNA sequences that code for the same CDR3. The chain combines TRBV15 with TRBJ1-1, with 8 bases that match TRBD1. Germline-derived CDR1 and CDR2 are LNHNV and YYDKDF (reference sequence). J gave up 4 bases and V 3 bases, and 1 base lay outside the gene matches. The CDR3 loop spans 13 amino acids. CDR3 protein: CATSRTGATEAFF. DNA for the CDR3: TGTGCCACCAGCAGGACAGGGGCCACTGAAGCTTTCTTT.

V and J are TRBV5-4 and TRBJ2-1; no clear D gene. Trimming cost V 2 bases and J 4 bases, with 10 bases left between them. The CDR3 loop spans 14 amino acids. CDR1 and CDR2 from the germline V gene are SGHNT and YYREEE (reference sequence). In nucleotides, the CDR3 is TGTGCCAGCAGCTTAGGCCTAGGTTACAATGAGCAGTTCTTC. It encodes CASSLGLGYNEQFF. Supplemented by reference TRBV5-4 and TRBJ2-1, the full variable domain reads ETGVTQSPTHLIKTRGQQVTLRCSSQSGHNTVSWYQQALGQGPQFIFQYYREEENGRGNFPPRFSGLQFPNYSSELNVNALELDDSALYLCASSLGLGYNEQFFGPGTRLTVL.

The V gene is TRBV5-8, the J gene TRBJ2-1, with 8 bases aligning to TRBD2. CDR3 length: 15 amino acids. The germline V gene has CDR1 SGHTS and CDR2 YDEGEE. Losses at the gene ends were 0 bases for V and 2 bases for J; bases not matched to a gene: 1. The CDR3 region has the DNA TGTGCCAGCAGCTTGGGTAGCGGGGCCTACAATGAGCAGTTCTTC. It is translated as CASSLGSGAYNEQFF.

Worth noting for this clone: Other nucleotide sequences in the sample specify the same CDR3. The chain employs TRBV9 and TRBJ2-7, with a tentative D call TRBD1 (6 bases). This CDR3 contains 14 residues. The germline CDR1 and CDR2 sequences are SGDLS and YYNGEE. The V gene lost 0 bases and the J gene lost 3 bases, with 10 bases spanning the gap. CDR3 loop: CASSVDQGSYEQYF. Written as DNA, the CDR3 is TGTGCCAGCAGCGTAGATCAGGGGAGCTACGAGCAGTACTTC.

This rearrangement joins TRBV29-1 to TRBJ2-1, with D possibly being TRBD2 (6 bases). Germline V CDR1 and CDR2: SQVTM, ANQGSEA. The CDR3 has 17 amino acids. CDR3 coding DNA: TGCAGTTGGGGGGAAAGCCGTAGTGGGGGCTCCTACAATGAGCAGTTCTTC. It translates to CSWGESRSGGSYNEQFF.

The CDR3 region is CASSWDRGNFEQYF. The CDR3 DNA reads as TGTGCCAGCAGTTGGGACCGCGGGAATTTCGAGCAGTACTTC. This sequence joins TRBV6-2 or TRBV6-3 and TRBJ2-7; D perhaps matches TRBD2 (6 bases). The germline V gene encodes CDR1 MNHEY and CDR2 SVGEGT. The CDR3 is 14 amino acids. Trimming took 4 bases from V and 6 from J, leaving 16 bases between them.

This rearrangement joins TRBV9 to TRBJ2-1, with TRBD1 identical over 11 bases. The germline gives CDR1 SGDLS, CDR2 YYNGEE. The J segment lost 2 bases and the V segment lost 3 bases, leaving 7 bases of the junction unmatched. The CDR3 covers 17 residues. CDR3 bases: TGTGCCAGCAGCGCCGACCCGGGACAGGGGGCCTACAATGAGCAGTTCTTC. It encodes CASSADPGQGAYNEQFF.

The genes are TRBV29-1 and TRBJ2-1, with D maybe TRBD2 (6 bases). This CDR3 region has 15 residues. The V gene lost 2 bases and the J gene lost 0 bases, with 11 bases spanning the gap. Germline CDR1 SQVTM, CDR2 ANQGSEA. The CDR3 spells CSVEKAGSSYNEQFF. CDR3 DNA sequence: TGCAGCGTTGAAAAAGCGGGTAGCTCCTACAATGAGCAGTTCTTC.

The chain joins TRBV5-1 to TRBJ2-1, with TRBD1 identical over 9 bases. The CDR3 extends over 15 amino acids. Trimming cost V 0 bases and J 4 bases; bases outside gene matches: 2. CDR1 and CDR2 from the germline V gene are SGHRS and YFSETQ. The CDR3 DNA reads TGCGCCAGCAGCTTGGTGGGGACAGGGTACAATGAGCAGTTCTTC. Encoded protein: CASSLVGTGYNEQFF.

This clone was detected only once. The V and J genes are TRBV10-1 and TRBJ2-1, with 11 nucleotides matching TRBD2. CDR1 WNHNN and CDR2 SYGVQD come from the germline V gene (reference sequence). The CDR3 totals 16 residues. V gave up 6 bases and J gave up 4 bases; unmatched junction bases: 8. In nucleotides, the CDR3 is TGCGCCAGCAGCGAGACTAGCGGGGCGGGGTACAATGAGCAGTTCTTC. It translates to CASSETSGAGYNEQFF.

The rearrangement uses TRBV9 and TRBJ2-3, with 11 positions matching TRBD1. V dropped 1 base and J dropped 2; count of bases not matched to a gene: 12. Germline V gene sequence: CDR1 SGDLS, CDR2 YYNGEE. The CDR3 consists of 19 residues. The CDR3 is CASSVRDRGDPFVTDTQYF. The DNA of the CDR3 is TGTGCCAGCAGCGTAAGGGACAGGGGGGATCCTTTCGTCACAGATACGCAGTATTTT. Together with reference TRBV9 and TRBJ2-3, the CDR3 gives the full variable domain: DSGVTQTPKHLITATGQRVTLRCSPRSGDLSVYWYQQSLDQGLQFLIQYYNGEERAKGNILERFSAQQFPDLHSELNLSSLELGDSALYFCASSVRDRGDPFVTDTQYFGPGTRLTVL.

The chain is built from TRBV3-1 (or the pseudogene TRBV3-2) and TRBJ2-2; no definite D call. Germline lookup yields CDR1 LGHDT and CDR2 YNNKEL (reference sequence). CDR3 length: 13 residues. With 0 bases removed from V and 6 bases from J, the gap between germline ends came to 5 bases. The CDR3 region has the DNA TGTGCCAGCAGCCAAGAATCGGCCGGGGAGCTGTTTTTT. Translating it yields CASSQESAGELFF.

This sequence joins TRBV9 and TRBJ2-3; 14 bases are a match to TRBD2. V lost 3 bases, J lost 7 bases, and 7 bases stayed unmatched. Germline CDR1 reads SGDLS; CDR2 reads YYNGEE. The CDR3 extends over 16 amino acids. DNA for the CDR3: TGTGCCAGCAGCGCCGGGACTAGCGGGAGTAACTATACGCAGTATTTT. Its protein is CASSAGTSGSNYTQYF.

This chain joins TRBV6-5 and TRBJ1-2; D ambiguous. V shed 6 bases and J shed 5 bases, with 13 bases lying between them. The CDR3 covers 13 residues. Germline CDR1 and CDR2: MNHEY and SVGAGI. The DNA for the CDR3 is TGTGCCAGCAGCCAAGGGAGGCCTTATGGCTACACCTTC. Protein: CASSQGRPYGYTF.